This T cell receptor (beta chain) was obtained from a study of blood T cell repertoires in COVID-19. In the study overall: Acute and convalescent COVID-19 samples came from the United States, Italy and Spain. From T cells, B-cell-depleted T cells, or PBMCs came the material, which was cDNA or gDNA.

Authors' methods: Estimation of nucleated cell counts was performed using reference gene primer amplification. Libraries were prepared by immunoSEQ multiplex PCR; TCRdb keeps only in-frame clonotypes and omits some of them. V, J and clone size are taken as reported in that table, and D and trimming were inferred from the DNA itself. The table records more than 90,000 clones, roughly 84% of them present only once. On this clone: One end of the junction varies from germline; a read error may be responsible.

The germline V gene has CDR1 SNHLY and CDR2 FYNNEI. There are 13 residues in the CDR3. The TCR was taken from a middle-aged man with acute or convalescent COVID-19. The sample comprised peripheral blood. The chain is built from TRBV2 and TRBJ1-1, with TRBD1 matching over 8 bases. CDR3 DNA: TGTGCCAGCATTGAACAGGGGGACACTGAAGCTTTCTTT. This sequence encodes CASIEQGDTEAFF.